Listed here are 9 T cell receptor beta chains from one sample, sequenced in a study of patients and donors after allogeneic stem cell transplantation. TCRdb called the RT-PCR reads again in MiXCR, with one record for every CDR3 protein. This table holds roughly 230,000 distinct CDR3 sequences, roughly 14% found once. Sequencing input: blood, either unsorted or a sorted T cell fraction (not recorded which). The origin of the receptors is a human donor who was either an allogeneic HSCT recipient or a stem cell or donor lymphocyte infusion donor (not recorded which). It is not recorded whose cells these are; they may come from a transplant donor.

This rearrangement joins TRBV2 to TRBJ2-7; 9 nucleotides line up with TRBD2. Germline loops: CDR1 SNHLY, CDR2 FYNNEI. The CDR3 contains 17 residues. With 2 bases clipped from V and 2 bases from J, the junction kept 10 bases outside the gene matches. CDR3 sequence reads: CASSEISGLASTYEQYF. The CDR3 coding sequence is TGTGCCAGCAGTGAAATTTCCGGACTAGCGTCTACCTACGAGCAGTACTTC.

This clonotype was observed a handful of times. The chain recombines TRBV7-9 with TRBJ2-7; 7 bases line up with TRBD1. The CDR3 is made up of 14 amino acids. Germline V gene lookup returns CDR1 SEHNR and CDR2 FQNEAQ (reference sequence). V shed 4 bases, J shed 2 bases, and the junction held 5 bases outside the gene matches. CDR3 amino acids: CASSSTGTAYEQYF. The CDR3 nucleotides read TGTGCCAGCAGCTCTACCGGGACAGCCTACGAGCAGTACTTC.

The chain uses TRBV10-3 and TRBJ2-7; 8 positions match TRBD1. Germline V gene lookup returns CDR1 ENHRY and CDR2 SYGVKD. The CDR3 extends over 13 amino acids. Trimming took 6 bases from V and 6 from J; bases not matched to a gene: 7. CDR3 residues: CAIRDREAREQYF. CDR3 DNA sequence: TGTGCCATCAGGGACAGGGAGGCCCGCGAGCAGTACTTC.

The sample holds many counts of this clonotype. This rearrangement joins TRBV7-3 to TRBJ2-3, with TRBD2 matching 8 bases. V shed 2 bases, J shed 11 bases, and the junction held 6 bases outside the gene matches. Germline CDR1 and CDR2: SGHTA and FQGTGA. The CDR3 is made up of 13 amino acids. CDR3 amino acids: CASSLQGLGGQYF. The CDR3 DNA sequence: TGTGCCAGCAGCTTACAGGGACTAGGAGGGCAGTATTTT.

The chain links TRBV12-3 or TRBV12-4 to TRBJ1-1, with 10 bases lining up with TRBD1. The CDR3 totals 15 residues. V gave up 6 bases and J gave up 3 bases; unmatched junction bases: 7. The CDR3 bases are TGTGCCAGCAGATACGACAGGGGGCGAGACACTGAAGCTTTCTTT. Its protein is CASRYDRGRDTEAFF.

This chain joins TRBV6-5 and TRBJ2-7, with 9 bases fitting TRBD2. The CDR3 is made up of 17 amino acids. The V and J ends lost 2 bases and 1 base, in that order; junction bases with no gene match: 9. CDR1 is MNHEY and CDR2 is SVGAGI in the germline V gene. The CDR3 DNA reads as TGTGCCAGCAGTTACGGTTTCCCGCTAGCGGGATCCTACGAGCAGTACTTC. Encoded protein: CASSYGFPLAGSYEQYF.

The V call is TRBV29-1, the J call TRBJ1-1, with D possibly TRBD1 on 6 matching bases. Germline V gene data show CDR1 as SQVTM and CDR2 as ANQGSEA. V was cut by 0 bases and J by 6 bases, with 14 bases left in between. The CDR3 extends over 14 amino acids. The CDR3 nucleotides are TGCAGCGTTGAAGAGCAGAGGGGGATATCTGAAGCTTTCTTT. It yields the protein CSVEEQRGISEAFF.

The chain links TRBV20-1 to TRBJ1-2, with D unclear. The V gene lost 7 bases and the J gene lost 2 bases, with 17 bases spanning the gap. Germline CDR1 reads DFQATT; CDR2 reads SNEGSKA (reference sequence). The CDR3 length is 14 residues. CDR3 sequence: CSVGDGNKNYGYTF. CDR3 coding DNA: TGCAGTGTTGGAGACGGGAACAAAAACTATGGCTACACCTTC.

CDR3 in amino acids: CASRQGADGYTF. DNA for the CDR3: TGCGCCAGCAGACAGGGGGCTGATGGCTACACCTTC. The rearrangement joins TRBV5-1 to TRBJ1-2, with 9 bases lining up with TRBD1. Germline V lookup: CDR1 SGHRS, CDR2 YFSETQ. The length of the CDR3 is 12 residues. Trimming took 5 bases from V and 6 from J; bases not matched to a gene: 2.